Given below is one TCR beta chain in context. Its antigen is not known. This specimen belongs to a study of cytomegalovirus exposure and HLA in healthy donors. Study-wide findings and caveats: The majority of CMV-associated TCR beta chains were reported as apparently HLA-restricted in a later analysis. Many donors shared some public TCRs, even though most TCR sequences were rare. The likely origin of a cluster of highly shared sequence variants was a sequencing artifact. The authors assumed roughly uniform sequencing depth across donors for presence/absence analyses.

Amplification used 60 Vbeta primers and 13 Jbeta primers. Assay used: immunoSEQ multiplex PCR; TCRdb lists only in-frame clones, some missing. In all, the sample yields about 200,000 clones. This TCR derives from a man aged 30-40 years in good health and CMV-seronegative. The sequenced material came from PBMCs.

The CDR3 is CASSSSGGSTDTQYF. The DNA of the CDR3 is TGTGCCAGCAGTTCTAGCGGGGGGAGCACAGATACGCAGTATTTT. The V and J genes are TRBV6-4 and TRBJ2-3; 11 bases are shared with TRBD2. J was trimmed by 0 bases and V by 5 bases; bases with no gene match: 1. The CDR3 totals 15 residues. CDR1 is MRHNA and CDR2 is SNTAGT in the germline V gene.